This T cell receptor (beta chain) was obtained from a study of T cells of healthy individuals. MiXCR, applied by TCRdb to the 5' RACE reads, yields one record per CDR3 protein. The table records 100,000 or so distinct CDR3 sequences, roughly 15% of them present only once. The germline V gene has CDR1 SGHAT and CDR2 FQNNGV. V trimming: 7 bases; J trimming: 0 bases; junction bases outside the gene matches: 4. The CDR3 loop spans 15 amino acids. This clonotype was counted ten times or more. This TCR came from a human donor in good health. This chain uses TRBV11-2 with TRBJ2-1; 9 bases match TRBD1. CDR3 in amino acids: CASTRQGGSYNEQFF. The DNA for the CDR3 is TGTGCCAGCACCAGACAGGGGGGCTCCTACAATGAGCAGTTCTTC.